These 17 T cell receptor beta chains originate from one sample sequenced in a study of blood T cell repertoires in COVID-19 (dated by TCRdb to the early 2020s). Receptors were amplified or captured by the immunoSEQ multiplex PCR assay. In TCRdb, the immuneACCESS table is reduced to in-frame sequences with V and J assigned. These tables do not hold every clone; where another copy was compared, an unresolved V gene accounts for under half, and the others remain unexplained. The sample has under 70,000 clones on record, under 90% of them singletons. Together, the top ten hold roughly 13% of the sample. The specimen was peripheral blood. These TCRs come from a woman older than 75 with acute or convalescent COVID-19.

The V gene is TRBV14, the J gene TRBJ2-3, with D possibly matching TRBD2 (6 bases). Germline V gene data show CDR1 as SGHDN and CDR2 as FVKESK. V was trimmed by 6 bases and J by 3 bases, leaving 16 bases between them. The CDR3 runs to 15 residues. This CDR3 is CASSSLGGATDTQYF. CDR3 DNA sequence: TGTGCCAGCAGTTCCCTCGGGGGAGCGACAGATACGCAGTATTTT. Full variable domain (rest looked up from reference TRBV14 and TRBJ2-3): EAGVTQFPSHSVIEKGQTVTLRCDPISGHDNLYWYRRVMGKEIKFLLHFVKESKQDESGMPNNRFLAERTGGTYSTLKVQPAELEDSGVYFCASSSLGGATDTQYFGPGTRLTVL.

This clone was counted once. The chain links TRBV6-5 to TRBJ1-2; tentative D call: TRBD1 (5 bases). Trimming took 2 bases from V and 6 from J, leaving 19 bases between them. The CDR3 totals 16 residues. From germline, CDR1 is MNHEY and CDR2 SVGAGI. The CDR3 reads CASSYTRAGRVDGYTF. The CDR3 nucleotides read TGTGCCAGCAGTTACACGAGAGCAGGGCGAGTAGATGGCTACACCTTC.

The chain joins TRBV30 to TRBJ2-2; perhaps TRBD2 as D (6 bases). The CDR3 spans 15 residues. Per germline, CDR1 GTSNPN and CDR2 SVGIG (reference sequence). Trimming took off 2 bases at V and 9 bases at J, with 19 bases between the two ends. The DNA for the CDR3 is TGTGCCTGGAGTCGAGCCGGGACTGGGATGTGGGAGCTGTTTTTT. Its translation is CAWSRAGTGMWELFF.

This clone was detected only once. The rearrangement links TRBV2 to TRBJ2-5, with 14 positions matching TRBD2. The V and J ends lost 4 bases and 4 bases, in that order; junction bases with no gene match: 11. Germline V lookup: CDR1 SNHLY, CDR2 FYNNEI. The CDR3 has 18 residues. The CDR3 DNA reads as TGTGCCAGCAGTGGTTCGACTAGCGGGGGGGCCCTCTCAGAGACCCAGTACTTC. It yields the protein CASSGSTSGGALSETQYF.

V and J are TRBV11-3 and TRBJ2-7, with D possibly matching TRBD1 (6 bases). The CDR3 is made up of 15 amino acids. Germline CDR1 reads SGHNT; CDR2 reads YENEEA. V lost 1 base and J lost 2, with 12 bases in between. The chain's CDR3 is CASSLGLQGTYEQYF. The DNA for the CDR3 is TGTGCCAGCAGCTTAGGGTTACAGGGCACCTACGAGCAGTACTTC.

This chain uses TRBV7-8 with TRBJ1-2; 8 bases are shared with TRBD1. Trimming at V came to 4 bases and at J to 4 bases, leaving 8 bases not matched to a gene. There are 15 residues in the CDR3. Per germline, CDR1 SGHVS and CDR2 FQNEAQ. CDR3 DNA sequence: TGTGCCAGCAGCTCGTCGACAGGGGCTAGCTATGGCTACACCTTC. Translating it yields CASSSSTGASYGYTF.

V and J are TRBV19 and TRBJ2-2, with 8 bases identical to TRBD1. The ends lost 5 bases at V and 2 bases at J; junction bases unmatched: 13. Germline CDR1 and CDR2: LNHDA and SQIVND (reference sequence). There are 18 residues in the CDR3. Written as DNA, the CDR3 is TGTGCCAGTAGTCCTCGGAAGGGGACAGGACACAACACCGGGGAGCTGTTTTTT. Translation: CASSPRKGTGHNTGELFF. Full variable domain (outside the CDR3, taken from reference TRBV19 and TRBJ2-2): DGGITQSPKYLFRKEGQNVTLSCEQNLNHDAMYWYRQDPGQGLRLIYYSQIVNDFQKGDIAEGYSVSREKKESFPLTVTSAQKNPTAFYLCASSPRKGTGHNTGELFFGEGSRLTVL.

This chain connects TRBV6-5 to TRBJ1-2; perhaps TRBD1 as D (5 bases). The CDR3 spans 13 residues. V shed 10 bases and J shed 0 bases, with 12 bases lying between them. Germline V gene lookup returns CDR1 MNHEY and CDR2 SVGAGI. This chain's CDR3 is CATRDSSNYGYTF. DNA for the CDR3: TGTGCCACCCGGGACTCCTCTAACTATGGCTACACCTTC.

The CDR3 loop is CASSPRDRGGYGYTF. The CDR3 DNA sequence: TGTGCCAGTAGTCCAAGGGACAGGGGAGGCTATGGCTACACCTTC. The chain combines TRBV19 with TRBJ1-2; TRBD1 aligns across 10 bases. V trimming: 5 bases; J trimming: 4 bases; junction bases outside the gene matches: 7. This CDR3 spans 15 amino acids. Germline V gene lookup returns CDR1 LNHDA and CDR2 SQIVND (reference sequence).

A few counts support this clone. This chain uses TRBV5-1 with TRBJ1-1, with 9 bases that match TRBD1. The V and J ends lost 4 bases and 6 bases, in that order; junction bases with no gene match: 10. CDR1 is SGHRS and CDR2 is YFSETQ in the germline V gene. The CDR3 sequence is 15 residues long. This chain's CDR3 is CASSITGTGSSEAFF. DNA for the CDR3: TGCGCCAGCAGCATAACCGGGACAGGGAGTTCTGAAGCTTTCTTT.

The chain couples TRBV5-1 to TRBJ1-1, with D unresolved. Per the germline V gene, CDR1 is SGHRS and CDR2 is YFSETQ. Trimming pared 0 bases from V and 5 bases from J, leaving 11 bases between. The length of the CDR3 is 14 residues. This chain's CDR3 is CASSLDTPRTEAFF. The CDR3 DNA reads TGCGCCAGCAGCTTGGATACACCTCGTACTGAAGCTTTCTTT.

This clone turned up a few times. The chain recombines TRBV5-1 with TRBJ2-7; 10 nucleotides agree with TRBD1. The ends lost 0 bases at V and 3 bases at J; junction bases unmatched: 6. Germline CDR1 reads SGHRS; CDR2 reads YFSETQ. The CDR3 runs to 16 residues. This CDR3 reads CASSLGGTGEYYEQYF. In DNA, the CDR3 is TGCGCCAGCAGCTTGGGGGGGACAGGGGAGTACTACGAGCAGTACTTC.

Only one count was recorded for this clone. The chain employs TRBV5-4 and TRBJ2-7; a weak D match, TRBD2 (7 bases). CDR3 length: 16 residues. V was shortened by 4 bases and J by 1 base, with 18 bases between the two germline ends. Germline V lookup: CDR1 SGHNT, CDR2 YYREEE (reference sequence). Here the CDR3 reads CASSPNPGGHSYEQYF. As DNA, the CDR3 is TGTGCCAGCAGCCCAAATCCGGGGGGCCATTCCTACGAGCAGTACTTC.

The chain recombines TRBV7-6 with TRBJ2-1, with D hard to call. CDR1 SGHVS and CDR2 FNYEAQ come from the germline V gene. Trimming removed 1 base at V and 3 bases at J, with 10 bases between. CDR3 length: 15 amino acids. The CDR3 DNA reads TGTGCCAGCAGCTTAGGGCAGGCCGTCTACAATGAGCAGTTCTTC. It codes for CASSLGQAVYNEQFF.

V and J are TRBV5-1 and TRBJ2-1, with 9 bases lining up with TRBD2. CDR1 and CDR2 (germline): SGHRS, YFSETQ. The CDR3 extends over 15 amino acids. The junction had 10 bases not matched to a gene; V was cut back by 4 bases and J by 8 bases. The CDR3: CASSEYAGGPYEQFF. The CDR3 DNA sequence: TGCGCCAGCAGCGAATATGCGGGGGGGCCTTATGAGCAGTTCTTC.

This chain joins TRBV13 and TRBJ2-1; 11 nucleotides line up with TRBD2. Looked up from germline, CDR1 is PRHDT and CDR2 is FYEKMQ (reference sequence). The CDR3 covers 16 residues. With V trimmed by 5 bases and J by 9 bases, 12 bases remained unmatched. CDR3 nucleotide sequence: TGTGCCAGCAGCACGAGGACTAGCGGGTATTCCGTTGAGCAGTTCTTC. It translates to CASSTRTSGYSVEQFF.

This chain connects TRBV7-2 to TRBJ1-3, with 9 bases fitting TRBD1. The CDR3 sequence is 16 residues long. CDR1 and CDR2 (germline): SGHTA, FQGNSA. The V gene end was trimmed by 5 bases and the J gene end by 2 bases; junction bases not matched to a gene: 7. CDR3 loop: CASSPSRTGAGNTIYF. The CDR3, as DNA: TGTGCCAGCAGCCCATCGCGGACAGGGGCTGGAAACACCATATATTTT.